A selection of T cell receptor beta chains follows, all from one sample in a study of OX40 agonist ivuxolimab in advanced cancers. Sequencing used immunoSEQ multiplex PCR; TCRdb keeps in-frame clones, though not all of them. The sample gives tens of thousands of clones, about 92% of which show up once; roughly an eighth is in the top ten. Sequenced here: CD4+ or CD8+ T cells sorted from blood, sampled in a trial of the OX40 agonist ivuxolimab. The origin of the receptors is an adult with an advanced solid tumor such as melanoma, head and neck, liver or kidney cancer. Each CDR3 is given with its conserved first and last residue. Fields, in order: J gene, clone size, V gene, D gene, CDR3 DNA, CDR3 protein. A D gene is named only where the DNA matches it firmly. Size tells how often a clone was seen (once, few, many) or the class of an expanded clone, and some rows leave it out.

j_gene: TRBJ2-7
abundance: once
v_gene: TRBV7-9
d_gene: -
CDR3nt: TGTGCCAGCAGCTCCGAATCGAGCTCCTACGAGCAGTACTTC
CDR3aa: CASSSESSSYEQYF

j_gene: TRBJ2-5
abundance: -
v_gene: TRBV7-7
d_gene: TRBD2
CDR3nt: TGTGCCAGCAGCTTAGGGTGGGAGGGGTCTGAGACCCAGTACTTC
CDR3aa: CASSLGWEGSETQYF

j_gene: TRBJ2-1
abundance: -
v_gene: TRBV19
d_gene: TRBD2
CDR3nt: TGTGCCAGTACCCCAACTAGCGGGATTTACAATGAGCAGTTCTTC
CDR3aa: CASTPTSGIYNEQFF

j_gene: TRBJ2-5
abundance: -
v_gene: TRBV5-4
d_gene: -
CDR3nt: TGTGCCAGCAGCTTGGGTGGAGCAGGGGCCGACCAAGAGACCCAGTACTTC
CDR3aa: CASSLGGAGADQETQYF

j_gene: TRBJ1-4
abundance: few
v_gene: TRBV14
d_gene: -
CDR3nt: TGTGCCAGCAGCCAAGATCCGGACTCTAATGAAAAACTGTTTTTT
CDR3aa: CASSQDPDSNEKLFF

j_gene: TRBJ1-1
abundance: -
v_gene: TRBV7-8
d_gene: -
CDR3nt: TGTGCCAGCAGCTTAGCGCTACAGGGAATCATGAACACTGAAGCTTTCTTT
CDR3aa: CASSLALQGIMNTEAFF

j_gene: TRBJ2-1
abundance: -
v_gene: TRBV13
d_gene: TRBD1
CDR3nt: TGTGCCAGCAGCTTATCCCCGGGACAGGGCAGCTCCTACAATGAGCAGTTCTTC
CDR3aa: CASSLSPGQGSSYNEQFF

j_gene: TRBJ2-1
abundance: -
v_gene: TRBV7-2
d_gene: TRBD2
CDR3nt: TGTGCCAGCAGCTTAGCAGGGACTAGCTACAATGAGCAGTTCTTC
CDR3aa: CASSLAGTSYNEQFF

j_gene: TRBJ2-5
abundance: -
v_gene: TRBV28
d_gene: TRBD2
CDR3nt: TGTGCCAGCAGCCATCGGGGGCTAGCGGGAGGGTACCAAGAGACCCAGTACTTC
CDR3aa: CASSHRGLAGGYQETQYF

j_gene: TRBJ2-1
abundance: -
v_gene: TRBV4-3
d_gene: -
CDR3nt: TGCGCCAGCAGCCAAGATTTAAGGAAACAACCCAAGTCCAATGAGCAGTTCTTC
CDR3aa: CASSQDLRKQPKSNEQFF

j_gene: TRBJ2-3
abundance: -
v_gene: TRBV4-2
d_gene: -
CDR3nt: TGTGCCAGCAGCCCCCAAGTGGCAGATACGCAGTATTTT
CDR3aa: CASSPQVADTQYF

j_gene: TRBJ2-1
abundance: once
v_gene: TRBV9
d_gene: -
CDR3nt: TGTGCCAGCAGCGTAGAGGGGTTTAGCTCCTACAATGAGCAGTTCTTC
CDR3aa: CASSVEGFSSYNEQFF

j_gene: TRBJ1-2
abundance: -
v_gene: TRBV7-9
d_gene: TRBD1
CDR3nt: TGTGCCAGCAGCTTAGAATTTGTAGGGGGCGATGGCTACACCTTC
CDR3aa: CASSLEFVGGDGYTF

j_gene: TRBJ2-5
abundance: -
v_gene: TRBV27
d_gene: -
CDR3nt: TGTGCCAGCAGTTTGGGGAGCAGGGGGGGGTACCAAGAGACCCAGTACTTC
CDR3aa: CASSLGSRGGYQETQYF

j_gene: TRBJ1-3
abundance: -
v_gene: TRBV7-9
d_gene: -
CDR3nt: TGTGCCAGCAGCTTACTCCCCCTTTACTCTGGAAACACCATATATTTT
CDR3aa: CASSLLPLYSGNTIYF

j_gene: TRBJ2-1
abundance: -
v_gene: TRBV27
d_gene: -
CDR3nt: TGTGCCAGCAGTTTCAGCGGAGGACTCAACGGGGAGTTCTTC
CDR3aa: CASSFSGGLNGEFF

j_gene: TRBJ1-2
abundance: -
v_gene: TRBV27
d_gene: -
CDR3nt: TGTGCCAGCAGCCATACAGGGACCTATGGCTACACCTTC
CDR3aa: CASSHTGTYGYTF

j_gene: TRBJ1-5
abundance: few
v_gene: TRBV7-9
d_gene: -
CDR3nt: TGTGCCAGCAGCTCGACTTTGGGAAATCAGCCCCAGCATTTT
CDR3aa: CASSSTLGNQPQHF

j_gene: TRBJ1-1
abundance: once
v_gene: TRBV6-5
d_gene: -
CDR3nt: TGTGCCAGCAGACTAGACAGTGAAGCTTTCTTT
CDR3aa: CASRLDSEAFF

j_gene: TRBJ2-1
abundance: -
v_gene: TRBV5-8
d_gene: TRBD1
CDR3nt: TGTGCCAGCAGCCGGGACAGGGGGCACAATGAGCAGTTCTTC
CDR3aa: CASSRDRGHNEQFF

j_gene: TRBJ2-5
abundance: -
v_gene: TRBV7-7
d_gene: TRBD2
CDR3nt: TGTGCTAGCAGCCTAGGGACTAGCGGGAGGCAAGAGACCCAGTACTTC
CDR3aa: CASSLGTSGRQETQYF

j_gene: TRBJ1-2
abundance: -
v_gene: TRBV29-1
d_gene: -
CDR3nt: TGCAGCGTTGCTGGGGGCGTGGTGGGCTACACCTTC
CDR3aa: CSVAGGVVGYTF

j_gene: TRBJ1-4
abundance: -
v_gene: TRBV7-8
d_gene: -
CDR3nt: TGTGCCAGCAACGGACAGTATGAAAAACTGTTTTTT
CDR3aa: CASNGQYEKLFF

j_gene: TRBJ2-7
abundance: -
v_gene: TRBV27
d_gene: -
CDR3nt: TGTGCCAGCAGTTTATCTGTGGACTACGAGCAGTACTTC
CDR3aa: CASSLSVDYEQYF

j_gene: TRBJ2-7
abundance: -
v_gene: TRBV27
d_gene: TRBD2
CDR3nt: TGTGCCAGCAGTTCAGGGACTAGCGGCTACGAGCAGTACTTC
CDR3aa: CASSSGTSGYEQYF

j_gene: TRBJ2-1
abundance: once
v_gene: TRBV6-5
d_gene: -
CDR3nt: TGTGCCAGCAGCCTACAGGGAGGCTCCTACAATGAGCAGTTCTTC
CDR3aa: CASSLQGGSYNEQFF

j_gene: TRBJ1-1
abundance: -
v_gene: TRBV28
d_gene: -
CDR3nt: TGTGCCAGCAGTTTTTTGAACACTGAAGCTTTCTTT
CDR3aa: CASSFLNTEAFF

j_gene: TRBJ2-5
abundance: -
v_gene: TRBV7-2
d_gene: -
CDR3nt: TGTGCCAGCTTAAAGGGCGAAACGGGAGCTGGGGGAGAGACCCAGTACTTC
CDR3aa: CASLKGETGAGGETQYF

j_gene: TRBJ2-1
abundance: -
v_gene: TRBV15
d_gene: TRBD1
CDR3nt: TGTGCCACCAGCAGAGAGAGAGGGGGCTCCAATGAGCAGTTCTTC
CDR3aa: CATSRERGGSNEQFF

j_gene: TRBJ2-3
abundance: -
v_gene: TRBV7-2
d_gene: TRBD2
CDR3nt: TGTGCCAGCAGCTCCCGCCTTAGCGGGAGGTTCACAGATACGCAGTATTTT
CDR3aa: CASSSRLSGRFTDTQYF

j_gene: TRBJ2-1
abundance: -
v_gene: TRBV19
d_gene: TRBD2
CDR3nt: TGTGCCAGTAGTATAGTTGGGGGAGGGGTGGATGAGCAGTTCTTC
CDR3aa: CASSIVGGGVDEQFF

j_gene: TRBJ1-1
abundance: -
v_gene: TRBV9
d_gene: TRBD1
CDR3nt: TGTGCCAGCAGCGTAGGACAGGGAAACACTGAAGCTTTCTTT
CDR3aa: CASSVGQGNTEAFF

j_gene: TRBJ1-2
abundance: -
v_gene: TRBV19
d_gene: -
CDR3nt: TGTGCCAGTAGTATCCCAGGGGAGAGGGGCTACACCTTC
CDR3aa: CASSIPGERGYTF

j_gene: TRBJ2-2
abundance: -
v_gene: TRBV11-2
d_gene: -
CDR3nt: TGTGCCAGCAGCTCGGGGCAAACGAACACCGGGGAGCTGTTTTTT
CDR3aa: CASSSGQTNTGELFF

j_gene: TRBJ2-1
abundance: -
v_gene: TRBV9
d_gene: -
CDR3nt: TGTGCCAGCAGCCCCGAAGGTGGGCGGAGGGAGCAGTTCTTC
CDR3aa: CASSPEGGRREQFF

j_gene: TRBJ2-3
abundance: -
v_gene: TRBV2
d_gene: -
CDR3nt: TGTGCCAGCACGGGAAGGAGGGAGCTGTTTACAGATACGCAGTATTTT
CDR3aa: CASTGRRELFTDTQYF

j_gene: TRBJ2-7
abundance: -
v_gene: TRBV7-9
d_gene: -
CDR3nt: TGTGCCAGCAGCACCGCCAGGGGAGCCTACGAGCAGTACTTC
CDR3aa: CASSTARGAYEQYF

j_gene: TRBJ2-7
abundance: -
v_gene: TRBV7-3
d_gene: -
CDR3nt: TGTGCCAGCAGCTTATCGGTGGGGAGCGGGTCCTACGAGCAGTACTTC
CDR3aa: CASSLSVGSGSYEQYF

j_gene: TRBJ1-1
abundance: -
v_gene: TRBV10-3
d_gene: -
CDR3nt: TGTGCCATCAGCCAACAGGGCGAGAACACTGAAGCTTTCTTT
CDR3aa: CAISQQGENTEAFF

j_gene: TRBJ2-1
abundance: -
v_gene: TRBV4-1
d_gene: -
CDR3nt: TGCGCCAGCAGCCAAGCGGTTGAAGAGCAGTTCTTC
CDR3aa: CASSQAVEEQFF

j_gene: TRBJ2-7
abundance: -
v_gene: TRBV29-1
d_gene: -
CDR3nt: TGCAGCGTTGTAGAGGACGAGCAGTACTTC
CDR3aa: CSVVEDEQYF

j_gene: TRBJ2-2
abundance: -
v_gene: TRBV6-4
d_gene: -
CDR3nt: TGTGCCAGCAGTGACGGCGGGGATGGCGGGGAGCTGTTTTTT
CDR3aa: CASSDGGDGGELFF

j_gene: TRBJ1-1
abundance: -
v_gene: TRBV7-7
d_gene: -
CDR3nt: TGTGCCAGCAGCCCACCGGGACACAACACTGAAGCTTTCTTT
CDR3aa: CASSPPGHNTEAFF

j_gene: TRBJ1-1
abundance: once
v_gene: TRBV6-6
d_gene: -
CDR3nt: TGTGCCAGCAGTTATATTTTATCAGAGTTCAACACTGAAGCTTTCTTT
CDR3aa: CASSYILSEFNTEAFF

j_gene: TRBJ1-5
abundance: once
v_gene: TRBV9
d_gene: -
CDR3nt: TGTGCCAGCAGCGTAGATGTTAGCAATCAGCCCCAGCATTTT
CDR3aa: CASSVDVSNQPQHF

j_gene: TRBJ2-7
abundance: once
v_gene: TRBV4-3
d_gene: -
CDR3nt: TGCGCCAGCAGCCAAGACAGGGGCTCCTACGAGCAGTACTTC
CDR3aa: CASSQDRGSYEQYF

j_gene: TRBJ1-1
abundance: -
v_gene: TRBV4-3
d_gene: TRBD1
CDR3nt: TGCGCCAGCAGCCACCAACCCGGACAGGGGAACACTGAAGCTTTCTTT
CDR3aa: CASSHQPGQGNTEAFF

j_gene: TRBJ2-3
abundance: -
v_gene: TRBV5-1
d_gene: TRBD1
CDR3nt: TGCGCCAGCAGCAGGACAGGGGGAACAGATACGCAGTATTTT
CDR3aa: CASSRTGGTDTQYF

j_gene: TRBJ2-7
abundance: few
v_gene: TRBV6-5
d_gene: -
CDR3nt: TGTGCCAGCAGTTACGGGCAGGGGCCCTACGAGCAGTACTTC
CDR3aa: CASSYGQGPYEQYF

j_gene: TRBJ2-1
abundance: -
v_gene: TRBV30
d_gene: -
CDR3nt: TGTGCCTGGAGTCCTCCGGGACAAGGAGGCCATGAGCAGTTCTTC
CDR3aa: CAWSPPGQGGHEQFF

j_gene: TRBJ2-1
abundance: -
v_gene: TRBV10-2
d_gene: TRBD2
CDR3nt: TGCGCCAGCGTATACTCCGGGACTAGCGGGACTAATGAGCAGTTCTTC
CDR3aa: CASVYSGTSGTNEQFF

j_gene: TRBJ2-5
abundance: -
v_gene: TRBV5-6
d_gene: TRBD1
CDR3nt: TGTGCCAGCAGCCTGGACAGGGAAAAGACCCAGTACTTC
CDR3aa: CASSLDREKTQYF

j_gene: TRBJ1-4
abundance: -
v_gene: TRBV9
d_gene: TRBD1
CDR3nt: TGTGCCAGCAGCGGACAGGGGGCACAAGAAAAACTGTTTTTT
CDR3aa: CASSGQGAQEKLFF